The 5 T cell receptor beta chains reported below all come from one sample, sequenced in a study of cytomegalovirus exposure and HLA in healthy donors. 13 Jbeta primers and 60 Vbeta primers were used for the PCR. Profiling relied on immunoSEQ multiplex PCR, and the TCRdb table lists in-frame clones only, not all of them. The sample features roughly 88,000 clones, with approximately 15% in its top ten. Sample: PBMCs. These TCRs come from a man in his fifties in good health and CMV-seropositive.

The chain recombines TRBV11-2 with TRBJ2-7, with 10 bases fitting TRBD1. Trimming at V came to 8 bases and at J to 6 bases, leaving 16 bases not matched to a gene. Germline V gives CDR1 SGHAT, CDR2 FQNNGV. The CDR3 loop spans 16 amino acids. CDR3 amino acids: CASRSFKDRGQGEQYF. CDR3 DNA: TGTGCCAGCCGATCATTTAAAGACAGGGGGCAGGGCGAGCAGTACTTC.

This chain uses TRBV30 with TRBJ2-5; 10 nucleotides match TRBD2. J gave up 4 bases and V 4 bases, and 0 bases lay outside the gene matches. The CDR3 has 12 residues. Germline V lookup: CDR1 GTSNPN, CDR2 SVGIG (reference sequence). For the CDR3, the DNA is TGTGCCTGGAAGCGGGAGGGAGAGACCCAGTACTTC. Translation: CAWKREGETQYF. Based on the CDR3 plus reference TRBV30 and TRBJ2-5, the full variable domain is SQTIHQWPATLVQPVGSPLSLECTVEGTSNPNLYWYRQAAGRGLQLLFYSVGIGQISSEVPQNLSASRPQDRQFILSSKKLLLSDSGFYLCAWKREGETQYFGPGTRLLVL.

The chain recombines TRBV4-2 with TRBJ2-1; D unresolved. The CDR3 sequence is 16 residues long. Germline V lookup: CDR1 LGHNA, CDR2 YNFKEQ. V gave up 0 bases and J gave up 0 bases, with 9 bases separating them. The CDR3 nucleotides are TGTGCCAGCAGCCAAGATAGGCGGAGCTCCTACAATGAGCAGTTCTTC. It translates to CASSQDRRSSYNEQFF.

The chain joins TRBV2 to TRBJ2-1; a possible D gene is TRBD2 (6 bases). V was clipped by 9 bases and J by 4 bases, with 13 bases between them. The CDR3 loop spans 13 amino acids. Germline-derived CDR1 and CDR2 are SNHLY and FYNNEI. DNA of the CDR3: TGTGCCAGGAGGACTACAACTTACAATGAGCAGTTCTTC. Its translation: CARRTTTYNEQFF.

The rearrangement joins TRBV6-5 to TRBJ2-5, with TRBD1 identical over 7 bases. Germline V lookup: CDR1 MNHEY, CDR2 SVGAGI. The CDR3 totals 15 residues. With V trimmed by 5 bases and J by 5 bases, 11 bases remained unmatched. CDR3 coding DNA: TGTGCCAGCAGTATATCCGGGACAGTGAGGGAGACCCAGTACTTC. Amino acid sequence: CASSISGTVRETQYF.